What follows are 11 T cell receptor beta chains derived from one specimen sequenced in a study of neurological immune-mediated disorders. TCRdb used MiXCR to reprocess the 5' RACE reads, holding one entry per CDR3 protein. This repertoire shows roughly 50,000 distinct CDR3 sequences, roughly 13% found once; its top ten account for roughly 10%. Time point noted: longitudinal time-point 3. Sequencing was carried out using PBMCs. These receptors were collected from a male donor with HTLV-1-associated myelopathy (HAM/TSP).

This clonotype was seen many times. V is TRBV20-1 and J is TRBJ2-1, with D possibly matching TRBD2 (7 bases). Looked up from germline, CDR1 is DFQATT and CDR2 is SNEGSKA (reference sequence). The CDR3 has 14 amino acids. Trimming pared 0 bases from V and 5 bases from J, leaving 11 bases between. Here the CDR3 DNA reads TGCAGTGCTAGAGATGGGGGGGGCAACAATGAGCAGTTCTTC. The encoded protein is CSARDGGGNNEQFF.

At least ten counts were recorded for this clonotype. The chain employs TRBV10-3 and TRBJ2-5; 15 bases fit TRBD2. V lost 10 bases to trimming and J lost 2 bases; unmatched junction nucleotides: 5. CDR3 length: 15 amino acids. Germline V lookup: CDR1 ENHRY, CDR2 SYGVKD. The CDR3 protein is CATGLAGGPQETQYF. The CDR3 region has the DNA TGTGCCACAGGACTAGCGGGGGGGCCACAAGAGACCCAGTACTTC.

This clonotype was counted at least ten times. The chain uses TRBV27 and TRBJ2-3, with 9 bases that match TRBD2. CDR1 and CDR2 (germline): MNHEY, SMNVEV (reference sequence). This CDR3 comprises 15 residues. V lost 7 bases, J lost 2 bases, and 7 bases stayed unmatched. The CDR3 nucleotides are TGTGCCAGCAAGTGGCTAGCGGGGCTCACAGATACGCAGTATTTT. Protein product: CASKWLAGLTDTQYF.

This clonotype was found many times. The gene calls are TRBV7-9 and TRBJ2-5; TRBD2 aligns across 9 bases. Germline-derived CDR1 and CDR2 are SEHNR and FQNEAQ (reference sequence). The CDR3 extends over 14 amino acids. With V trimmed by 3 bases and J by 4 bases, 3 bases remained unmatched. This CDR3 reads CASSFSGGSETQYF. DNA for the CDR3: TGTGCCAGCAGCTTTAGCGGGGGCTCAGAGACCCAGTACTTC.

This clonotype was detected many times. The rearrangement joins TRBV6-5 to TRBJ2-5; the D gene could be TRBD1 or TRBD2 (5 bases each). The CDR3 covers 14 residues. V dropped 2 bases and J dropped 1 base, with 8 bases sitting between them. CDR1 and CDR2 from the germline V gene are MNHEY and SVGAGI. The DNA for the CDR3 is TGTGCCAGCAGTTACCAGGGACCCCAAGAGACCCAGTACTTC. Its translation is CASSYQGPQETQYF.

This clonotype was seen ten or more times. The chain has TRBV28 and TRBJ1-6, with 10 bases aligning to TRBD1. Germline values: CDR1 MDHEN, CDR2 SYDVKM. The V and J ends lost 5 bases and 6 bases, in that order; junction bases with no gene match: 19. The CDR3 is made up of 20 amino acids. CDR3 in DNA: TGTGCCAGCAGTGTTGTCCTTGGGGGACAGGGGAGAGTGGGTAATTCACCCCTCCACTTT. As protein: CASSVVLGGQGRVGNSPLHF.

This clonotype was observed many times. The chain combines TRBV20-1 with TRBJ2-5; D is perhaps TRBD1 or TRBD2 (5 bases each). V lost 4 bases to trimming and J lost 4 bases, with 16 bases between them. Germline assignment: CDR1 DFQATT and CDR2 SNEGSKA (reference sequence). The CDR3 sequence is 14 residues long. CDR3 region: CSATTGRNLETQYF. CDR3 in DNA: TGCAGTGCTACCACGGGACGGAACTTAGAGACCCAGTACTTC.

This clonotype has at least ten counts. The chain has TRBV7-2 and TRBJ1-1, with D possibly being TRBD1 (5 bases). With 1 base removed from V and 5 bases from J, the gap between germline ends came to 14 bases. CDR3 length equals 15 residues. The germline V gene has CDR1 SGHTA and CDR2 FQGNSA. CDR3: CASSLVAGIGTEAFF. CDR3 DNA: TGTGCCAGCAGCTTAGTCGCAGGGATAGGGACTGAAGCTTTCTTT.

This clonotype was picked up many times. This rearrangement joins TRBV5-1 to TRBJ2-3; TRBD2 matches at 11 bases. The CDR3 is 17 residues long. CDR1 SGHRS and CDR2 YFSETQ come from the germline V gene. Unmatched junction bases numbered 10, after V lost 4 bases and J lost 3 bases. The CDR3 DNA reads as TGCGCCAGCAGCAGGAGACCGGGACTAGCGGCTACAGATACGCAGTATTTT. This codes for CASSRRPGLAATDTQYF.

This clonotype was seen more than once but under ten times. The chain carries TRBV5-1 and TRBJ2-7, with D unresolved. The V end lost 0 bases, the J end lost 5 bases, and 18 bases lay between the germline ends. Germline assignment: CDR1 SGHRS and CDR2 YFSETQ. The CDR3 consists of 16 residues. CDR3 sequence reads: CASSLAPGSLVDEQYF. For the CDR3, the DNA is TGCGCCAGCAGCTTGGCCCCCGGCAGTCTGGTCGACGAGCAGTACTTC.

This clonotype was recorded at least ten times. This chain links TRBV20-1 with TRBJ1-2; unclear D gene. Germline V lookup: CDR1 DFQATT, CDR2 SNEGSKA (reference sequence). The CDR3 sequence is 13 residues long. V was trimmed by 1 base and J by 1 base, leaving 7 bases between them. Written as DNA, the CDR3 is TGCAGTGCTAGAGCACAGCTTAACTATGGCTACACCTTC. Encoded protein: CSARAQLNYGYTF.